This T cell receptor (beta chain) appears in the sequencing data of a study of CD8+ T cells in alopecia areata. The table lists this clone with a count of one. Its antigen is currently unknown. Points from the study as a whole: Expanded CD8+ clones among the top 100, and scalp clonality, were significantly decreased by tofacitinib.

From germline, CDR1 is MGHDK and CDR2 SYGVNS. This CDR3 is built from 16 residues. V was cut by 1 base and J by 1 base, with 11 bases left in between. Reverse transcribed after extraction, RNA yielded cDNA as the sequencing template. Here immunoSEQ multiplex PCR was the method, and the copy in TCRdb shows in-frame clones only, minus some. Of tens of thousands of clones detected, under 60% appear once; the ten largest clones hold 20%. The treatment denotes: oral pan-JAK inhibitor, 5-10 mg twice daily. Isolation of CD4+ and CD8+ T cells from PBMCs was achieved by sorting. The receptor was derived from a human donor with alopecia areata. The J gene is TRBJ2-1, the V gene TRBV25-1; TRBD2 might be the D (6 bases). The specimen was CD8+ T cells sorted from blood, collected at approximately week 37, from a patient treated with tofacitinib. Here the CDR3 reads CASSEWGERSYNEQFF. CDR3 DNA sequence: TGTGCCAGCAGTGAATGGGGGGAAAGGTCCTACAATGAGCAGTTCTTC.